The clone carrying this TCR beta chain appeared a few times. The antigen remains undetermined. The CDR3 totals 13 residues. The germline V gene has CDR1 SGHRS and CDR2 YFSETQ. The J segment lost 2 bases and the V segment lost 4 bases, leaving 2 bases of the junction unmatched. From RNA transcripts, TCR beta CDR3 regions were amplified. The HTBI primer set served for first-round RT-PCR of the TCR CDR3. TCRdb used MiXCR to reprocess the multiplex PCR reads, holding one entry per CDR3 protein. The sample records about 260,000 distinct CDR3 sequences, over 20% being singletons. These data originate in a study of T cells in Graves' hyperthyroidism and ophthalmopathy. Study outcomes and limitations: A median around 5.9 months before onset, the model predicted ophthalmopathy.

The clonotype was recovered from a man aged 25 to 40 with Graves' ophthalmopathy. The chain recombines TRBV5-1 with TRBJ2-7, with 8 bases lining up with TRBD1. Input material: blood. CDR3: CASSRTGTYEQYF. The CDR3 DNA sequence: TGCGCCAGCAGCCGGACAGGGACCTACGAGCAGTACTTC.